These 3 T cell receptor beta chains were sequenced from one sample in a study of blood T cells in healthy people across ages. A sample-barcoded 5' primer and a J-beta primer mix were used in a second PCR of roughly 7 to 12 cycles. Using its own MiXCR run on the 5' RACE reads, TCRdb lists one record per CDR3 protein. The data show over 700,000 distinct CDR3 sequences, 20% to 25% seen once. This sample also belongs to another study, concerning T cells of mothers and their children.

Sequencing was carried out using blood. These receptors came from a boy between 5 and 17 years old in good health.

CDR3: CASSVFSGGASDTQYF. The DNA for the CDR3 is TGTGCCAGTAGTGTCTTTAGCGGGGGGGCGTCAGATACGCAGTATTTT. The rearrangement uses TRBV19 and TRBJ2-3; 11 bases align to TRBD2. The CDR3 spans 16 residues. CDR1 LNHDA and CDR2 SQIVND come from the germline V gene (reference sequence). V shed 5 bases, J shed 4 bases, and the junction held 8 bases outside the gene matches.

The table lists this clonotype with many counts. This rearrangement joins TRBV7-3 to TRBJ2-1; 12 bases map to TRBD1. The V segment lost 5 bases and the J segment 6 bases; nucleotides outside the gene matches: 8. Germline lookup yields CDR1 SGHTA and CDR2 FQGTGA. CDR3 length: 16 residues. In nucleotides, the CDR3 is TGTGCCAGCAGCCCACCCGGGACAGGGGGCTTCAATGAGCAGTTCTTC. It encodes CASSPPGTGGFNEQFF.

This clonotype was seen only a few times. This chain joins TRBV6-2 or TRBV6-3 and TRBJ2-1; no definite D call. In germline, CDR1 is MNHEY, CDR2 SVGEGT. This CDR3 has 16 amino acids. V lost 7 bases and J 4 bases, leaving 20 bases between the germline ends. The CDR3 region is CASTSQWRSHYNEQFF. The DNA of the CDR3 is TGTGCCAGCACCTCGCAGTGGCGCTCGCATTACAATGAGCAGTTCTTC.